This passage covers 20 T cell receptor beta chains from one sample sequenced in a study of T-cell memory formation after mild COVID-19. TCRdb redid the calling of the 5' RACE reads with MiXCR, one entry per CDR3 protein. The data show 550,000 to 600,000 distinct CDR3 sequences, about 18% seen once. The material sequenced was PBMCs or a T cell subset sorted from them (not recorded which). The receptors were sampled from an adult woman who had mild COVID-19 (a few samples of this study predate the infection). Cell type and time point are not known.

This sequence joins TRBV20-1 and TRBJ1-2; D is unresolved. Between the trimmed V and J ends, which lost 0 bases and 0 bases, there was a span of 5 bases. The CDR3 loop spans 13 amino acids. Germline CDR1 and CDR2: DFQATT and SNEGSKA (reference sequence). The CDR3 sequence: CSARDQTNYGYTF. The CDR3 DNA sequence: TGCAGTGCTAGAGATCAGACTAACTATGGCTACACCTTC.

The chain carries TRBV7-3 and TRBJ2-3; TRBD2 agrees at 7 bases. The CDR3 covers 17 residues. V dropped 0 bases and J dropped 5; count of bases not matched to a gene: 11. Germline CDR1 reads SGHTA; CDR2 reads FQGTGA. CDR3 sequence (DNA): TGTGCCAGCAGCTTAACGGGAGGGTACGTGCCCCAAGATACGCAGTATTTT. Protein product: CASSLTGGYVPQDTQYF.

This clonotype was observed a handful of times. J is TRBJ2-3 and V is TRBV9, with 9 bases identical to TRBD2. The CDR3 length is 16 residues. With V trimmed by 0 bases and J by 1 base, 3 bases remained unmatched. Germline CDR1 is SGDLS and CDR2 is YYNGEE. As DNA, the CDR3 is TGTGCCAGCAGCGTAGGAGGCGGGAGGGGCACAGATACGCAGTATTTT. Residues: CASSVGGGRGTDTQYF.

A few counts support this clonotype. V gene TRBV4-1 combines with J gene TRBJ2-3, with 12 bases that match TRBD2. This CDR3 comprises 16 residues. CDR1 and CDR2 from the germline V gene are MGHRA and YSYEKL. With 2 bases clipped from V and 2 bases from J, the junction kept 2 bases outside the gene matches. DNA of the CDR3: TGCGCCAGCAGCCAACTAGCGGGGGGGGTCACAGATACGCAGTATTTT. It codes for CASSQLAGGVTDTQYF.

The rearrangement links TRBV28 to TRBJ2-5; 10 nucleotides match TRBD2. The germline V gene has CDR1 MDHEN and CDR2 SYDVKM. CDR3 length equals 18 residues. The V and J ends lost 3 bases and 1 base, in that order; junction bases with no gene match: 11. The chain's CDR3 is CASSFFRVLAGAQETQYF. The CDR3 DNA reads as TGTGCCAGCAGTTTTTTCAGGGTGCTAGCGGGAGCCCAAGAGACCCAGTACTTC.

The gene calls are TRBV27 and TRBJ1-4; 10 bases are shared with TRBD1. Germline CDR1 and CDR2: MNHEY and SMNVEV (reference sequence). This CDR3 spans 19 amino acids. J was trimmed by 7 bases and V by 4 bases; bases with no gene match: 18. CDR3 bases: TGTGCCAGCAGTTCCATATGGACCTCCTCGGGACAGGGGACTGAAAAACTGTTTTTT. Amino acids: CASSSIWTSSGQGTEKLFF.

There are a few counts of this clonotype. This chain uses TRBV5-4 with TRBJ1-1; TRBD1 is a possible D gene (6 bases). This CDR3 is 14 amino acids long. Germline CDR1 is SGHNT and CDR2 is YYREEE (reference sequence). The ends were cut back, 1 base at V and 1 base at J, with 8 bases in the middle. The CDR3, as DNA: TGTGCCAGCAGCTTGTTGGGACAGAACACTGAAGCTTTCTTT. Its protein is CASSLLGQNTEAFF.

The V gene is TRBV10-3, the J gene TRBJ2-6, with 8 bases identical to TRBD1. V gave up 4 bases and J gave up 0 bases; unmatched junction bases: 8. Germline V gives CDR1 ENHRY, CDR2 SYGVKD. The CDR3 runs to 18 residues. The CDR3 spells CAISVQGQVDSGANVLTF. The CDR3 coding sequence is TGTGCCATCAGTGTCCAGGGACAGGTAGACTCTGGGGCCAACGTCCTGACTTTC.

The sample holds a few counts of this clonotype. CDR3 amino acids: CASSLEVRVVAGGSYEQYF. For the CDR3, the DNA is TGTGCCAGCAGCTTAGAAGTTAGAGTGGTAGCGGGAGGTTCCTACGAGCAGTACTTC. This chain links TRBV7-8 with TRBJ2-7; 10 nucleotides match TRBD2. Per the germline V gene, CDR1 is SGHVS and CDR2 is FQNEAQ. The CDR3 sequence is 19 residues long. V was clipped by 1 base and J by 1 base; unmatched bases: 13.

The sample holds many counts of this clonotype. V gene TRBV7-8 combines with J gene TRBJ2-5; TRBD2 matches at 10 bases. The CDR3 consists of 16 residues. V shed 5 bases, J shed 5 bases, and the junction held 11 bases outside the gene matches. Germline V gene sequence: CDR1 SGHVS, CDR2 FQNEAQ. The CDR3 spells CASSPRKRGGLETQYF. The CDR3 nucleotides are TGTGCCAGCAGCCCTCGGAAGCGGGGGGGCCTCGAGACCCAGTACTTC.

This clonotype was recorded a few times. The chain employs TRBV6-6 and TRBJ2-7, with TRBD1 matching 7 bases. Germline V gene sequence: CDR1 MNHNY, CDR2 SVGAGI (reference sequence). This CDR3 has 14 amino acids. V gave up 5 bases and J gave up 4 bases; unmatched junction bases: 8. As DNA, the CDR3 is TGTGCCAGCAGTGACACAGGGGTTCATTACGAGCAGTACTTC. It yields the protein CASSDTGVHYEQYF.

This clonotype was recorded a few times. The chain has TRBV14 and TRBJ2-2; tentative D call: TRBD1 (5 bases). Trimming removed 1 base at V and 4 bases at J, with 16 bases between. Germline V lookup: CDR1 SGHDN, CDR2 FVKESK. This CDR3 has 17 residues. As DNA, the CDR3 is TGTGCCAGCAGCCAAGCCCGGACAAGAGAATTCACCGGGGAGCTGTTTTTT. Its protein product is CASSQARTREFTGELFF.

This clonotype was counted between two and nine times. V and J are TRBV14 and TRBJ2-1; 10 nucleotides line up with TRBD2. There are 18 residues in the CDR3. The V and J ends lost 0 bases and 9 bases, in that order; junction bases with no gene match: 14. Germline V gene sequence: CDR1 SGHDN, CDR2 FVKESK. The CDR3: CASSQDARPSGSRSEQFF. In nucleotides, the CDR3 is TGTGCCAGCAGCCAAGATGCGAGGCCTAGCGGGAGTCGGAGTGAGCAGTTCTTC.

This clonotype has a single count. The chain combines TRBV6-5 with TRBJ2-2; 10 bases match TRBD2. The CDR3 is 16 amino acids. After removal of 4 bases from V and 4 bases from J, the junction contained 6 bases not matched to a gene. The germline gives CDR1 MNHEY, CDR2 SVGAGI. The CDR3 reads CASSSPGTSATGELFF. The CDR3 DNA reads as TGTGCCAGCAGTTCCCCCGGGACTAGCGCCACCGGGGAGCTGTTTTTT.

The chain carries TRBV20-1 and TRBJ1-1, with D possibly being TRBD1 (5 bases). The CDR3 length is 15 residues. CDR1 DFQATT and CDR2 SNEGSKA come from the germline V gene (reference sequence). V gave up 4 bases and J gave up 3 bases, with 18 bases separating them. This CDR3 reads CSATLGGFLDTEAFF. The CDR3 DNA is TGCAGTGCTACGCTGGGGGGGTTTCTTGACACTGAAGCTTTCTTT.

This clonotype was seen repeatedly, ten times or more. The rearrangement links TRBV7-9 to TRBJ2-2; D gene uncertain. The length of the CDR3 is 21 residues. Germline V lookup: CDR1 SEHNR, CDR2 FQNEAQ (reference sequence). Trimming took off 4 bases at V and 3 bases at J, with 30 bases between the two ends. The chain's CDR3 is CASSSRVGLPTVTGDTGELFF. The CDR3 DNA is TGTGCCAGCAGCTCCCGAGTCGGGCTCCCAACCGTAACTGGTGACACCGGGGAGCTGTTTTTT.

The chain uses TRBV7-6 and TRBJ2-5, with D perhaps TRBD1 (5 bases). CDR1 SGHVS and CDR2 FNYEAQ come from the germline V gene. Trimming stripped 1 base from V and 4 bases from J, with 13 bases between. The CDR3 extends over 15 amino acids. The CDR3 region has the DNA TGTGCCAGCAGCTTAGATACAGGTTCGGGAGAGACCCAGTACTTC. Its translation: CASSLDTGSGETQYF.

The V and J genes are TRBV7-9 and TRBJ2-7; 9 bases map to TRBD1. The CDR3 has 15 residues. Germline CDR1 is SEHNR and CDR2 is FQNEAQ (reference sequence). J lost 5 bases, V lost 6 bases, and 11 bases had no gene match. CDR3 nucleotide sequence: TGTGCCAGCAGGGGTCCACGGGACAGGGAGCACGAGCAGTACTTC. This codes for CASRGPRDREHEQYF.

This clonotype was found a few times. The V call is TRBV12-3 or TRBV12-4, the J call TRBJ2-7; D is unresolved. This CDR3 is 11 amino acids long. V lost 9 bases to trimming and J lost 4 bases, with 10 bases between them. The CDR3 spells CASTPGYEQYF. CDR3 sequence (DNA): TGTGCCAGTACCCCCGGGTACGAGCAGTACTTC.

This clonotype was recorded many times. This chain joins TRBV3-1 and TRBJ2-3, with D uncertain. Germline CDR1 reads LGHDT; CDR2 reads YNNKEL (reference sequence). Trimming stripped 0 bases from V and 1 base from J, with 8 bases between. This CDR3 is built from 15 residues. The CDR3 DNA sequence: TGTGCCAGCAGCCAAGATCAATCGCGCACAGATACGCAGTATTTT. This codes for CASSQDQSRTDTQYF.